This T cell receptor beta chain was recorded in a study of shared clonotypes between healthy human individuals. Study results and limitations: Sharing across four donors was seen in 4% to 6.5% of naive CD4 clonotypes.

In the authors' workflow: Owing to the provision of junction-only sequences devoid of quality scores by immunoSEQ, filtering differed. Here immunoSEQ multiplex PCR was the method, and the copy in TCRdb shows in-frame clones only, minus some. That table furnishes V, J and clone size, whereas the DNA furnished D and trimming. The sample holds about 380,000 clones, around 96% seen once. The donors, healthy adults who were HIV-negative, had experienced no recent acute infections or vaccinations. Trimming took off 7 bases at V and 6 bases at J, with 13 bases between the two ends. Germline V gives CDR1 SGHAT, CDR2 FQNNGV. The CDR3 runs 13 residues. As regards this clone: Its matching antigen is unknown.

Sequenced sample: memory CD8+ T cells sorted from blood. Subset defined: CD45RO+ cells pooled with CCR7-negative TemRA cells. This receptor was taken from a man aged 30-40 years in good health. The chain links TRBV11-2 to TRBJ2-1; unclear D gene. The CDR3 DNA follows: TGTGCCAGCACCCGCAGCCCCGCCAATGAGCAGTTCTTC. Its translation: CASTRSPANEQFF. Full variable domain (outside the CDR3, taken from reference TRBV11-2 and TRBJ2-1): EAGVAQSPRYKIIEKRQSVAFWCNPISGHATLYWYQQILGQGPKLLIQFQNNGVVDDSQLPKDRFSAERLKGVDSTLKIQPAKLEDSAVYLCASTRSPANEQFFGPGTRLTVL.